The 22 T cell receptor beta chains given below trace back to one sample, sequenced in a study of cytomegalovirus exposure and HLA in healthy donors. PCR used 60 Vbeta primers and 13 Jbeta primers. TCRdb's copy holds only in-frame clones and misses some; the assay was immunoSEQ multiplex PCR. The top ten hold around 2.4% of the sample, which has about 55,000 clones, about three quarters seen once. The specimen was PBMCs. These receptor sequences come from a female donor in good health and CMV-seronegative.

In the case of this clone: The junction differs from germline at one of its ends, possibly a read error. The chain has TRBV7-7 and TRBJ2-7; D might be TRBD2 (5 bases). This CDR3 comprises 11 residues. Germline V gives CDR1 SSHAT, CDR2 FNYEAQ (reference sequence). In DNA form, the CDR3 reads TGTGCTAGCAGTTCAGGAGGTGAGCAGTACTTC. Its protein is CASSSGGEQYF.

The chain carries TRBV15 and TRBJ1-3, with D hard to call. Germline assignment: CDR1 LNHNV and CDR2 YYDKDF (reference sequence). The length of the CDR3 is 17 residues. V lost 1 base and J 0 bases, leaving 13 bases between the germline ends. The DNA of the CDR3 is TGTGCCACCAGCAGAGTAGTCCGCCGGAGCTCTGGAAACACCATATATTTT. Translated, it gives CATSRVVRRSSGNTIYF.

The chain joins TRBV7-2 to TRBJ2-3; 8 bases are shared with TRBD1. Losses at the gene ends were 0 bases for V and 2 bases for J; bases not matched to a gene: 4. The CDR3 has 16 residues. Germline V lookup: CDR1 SGHTA, CDR2 FQGNSA. The CDR3 loop is CASSLAPGGLTDTQYF. The CDR3 DNA is TGTGCCAGCAGCTTAGCGCCAGGGGGCCTCACAGATACGCAGTATTTT.

This chain connects TRBV7-9 to TRBJ2-3; TRBD2 aligns across 12 bases. The CDR3 is made up of 17 amino acids. The J segment lost 2 bases and the V segment lost 5 bases, leaving 8 bases of the junction unmatched. CDR1 is SEHNR and CDR2 is FQNEAQ in the germline V gene (reference sequence). The CDR3 DNA reads as TGTGCCAGCAGCGACCGGACTAGCGGGGCCTACACAGATACGCAGTATTTT. It codes for CASSDRTSGAYTDTQYF.

V and J are TRBV28 and TRBJ2-7, with 9 bases fitting TRBD1. The V and J ends lost 6 bases and 7 bases, in that order; junction bases with no gene match: 7. This CDR3 comprises 13 residues. From germline, CDR1 is MDHEN and CDR2 SYDVKM. Written as DNA, the CDR3 is TGTGCCAGCAGGCTACCCGGGACAGGGGAGCAGTACTTC. This encodes CASRLPGTGEQYF.

This chain uses TRBV7-9 with TRBJ1-4; TRBD1 aligns across 10 bases. The V and J ends lost 6 bases and 8 bases, in that order; junction bases with no gene match: 6. Germline assignment: CDR1 SEHNR and CDR2 FQNEAQ (reference sequence). This CDR3 contains 14 residues. The CDR3 DNA reads as TGTGCCAGCAGTCCCGGGACAGGGGTCGAAAAACTGTTTTTT. Protein: CASSPGTGVEKLFF.

This chain connects TRBV28 to TRBJ2-7, with D unclear. The CDR3 has 13 amino acids. CDR1 and CDR2 (germline): MDHEN, SYDVKM. The V end was cut by 5 bases, the J end by 4 bases, with 12 bases between. The CDR3 reads CASSPPLQYEQYF. The CDR3, as DNA: TGTGCCAGCAGTCCTCCGTTACAATACGAGCAGTACTTC.

The rearrangement links TRBV27 to TRBJ2-3, with 8 bases identical to TRBD2. The CDR3 loop spans 14 amino acids. V lost 5 bases, J lost 4 bases, and 5 bases stayed unmatched. From germline, CDR1 is MNHEY and CDR2 SMNVEV (reference sequence). The chain's CDR3 is CASSESGSADTQYF. The CDR3 DNA reads as TGTGCCAGCAGTGAAAGCGGGAGTGCAGATACGCAGTATTTT.

This rearrangement joins TRBV6-5 to TRBJ1-4, with 9 bases aligning to TRBD1. The CDR3 has 15 residues. The germline CDR1 and CDR2 sequences are MNHEY and SVGAGI. Germline trimming cut 6 bases from V and 2 bases from J; bases unmatched to any gene: 4. CDR3 coding DNA: TGTGCCAGCAGGACAGGGGGAGTGACTAATGAAAAACTGTTTTTT. Translating gives CASRTGGVTNEKLFF.

The rearrangement joins TRBV7-8 to TRBJ2-2; a weak D match, TRBD2 (6 bases). Germline lookup yields CDR1 SGHVS and CDR2 FQNEAQ. The CDR3 loop spans 15 amino acids. V was clipped by 1 base and J by 4 bases, with 10 bases between them. The DNA for the CDR3 is TGTGCCAGCAGCTTAGGGGACTTCCGCACCGGGGAGCTGTTTTTT. This sequence encodes CASSLGDFRTGELFF.

The chain couples TRBV28 to TRBJ1-2, with D tentatively TRBD1 (6 bases). With 5 bases removed from V and 8 bases from J, the gap between germline ends came to 18 bases. The CDR3 consists of 14 residues. Germline V gene lookup returns CDR1 MDHEN and CDR2 SYDVKM. CDR3 loop: CASSPLGSGGGYTF. CDR3 DNA: TGTGCCAGCAGTCCCCTCGGATCGGGGGGCGGCTACACCTTC.

The DNA of the CDR3 is TGTGCCAGCAGCTTAGAGGACAGCAATGAGCAGTTCTTC. Translation: CASSLEDSNEQFF. The V and J genes are TRBV13 and TRBJ2-1; maybe TRBD1 (6 bases). The CDR3 extends over 13 amino acids. Germline-derived CDR1 and CDR2 are PRHDT and FYEKMQ (reference sequence). Trimming left V 1 base short and J 6 bases short, with 7 bases between.

The chain combines TRBV5-6 with TRBJ2-1; 7 bases fit TRBD2. CDR1 is SGHDT, CDR2 YYEEEE, per germline. V lost 4 bases, J lost 7 bases, and 5 bases stayed unmatched. This CDR3 has 13 amino acids. In DNA, the CDR3 is TGTGCCAGCAGCCTGGCCGGGGGGAATGAGCAGTTCTTC. Encoded protein: CASSLAGGNEQFF. The variable domain in full, with the rest retrieved from reference TRBV5-6 and TRBJ2-1, is DAGVTQSPTHLIKTRGQQVTLRCSPKSGHDTVSWYQQALGQGPQFIFQYYEEEERQRGNFPDRFSGHQFPNYSSELNVNALLLGDSALYLCASSLAGGNEQFFGPGTRLTVL.

This clone was observed a few times. The genes are TRBV5-1 and TRBJ1-1; D might be TRBD1 (5 bases). The CDR3 covers 14 residues. Trimming stripped 2 bases from V and 2 bases from J, with 10 bases between. CDR1 and CDR2 from the germline V gene are SGHRS and YFSETQ. The CDR3 DNA is TGCGCCAGCAGCTTAACCCAGGGTAACACTGAAGCTTTCTTT. As protein: CASSLTQGNTEAFF.

V and J are TRBV2 and TRBJ2-7, with TRBD1 identical over 9 bases. CDR1 and CDR2 (germline): SNHLY, FYNNEI. This CDR3 is built from 13 residues. V dropped 7 bases and J dropped 5; count of bases not matched to a gene: 6. The CDR3 DNA follows: TGTGCCAGCAATTGGGACAGGGCGGACGAGCAGTACTTC. Translated, it gives CASNWDRADEQYF. Filled out from reference TRBV2 and TRBJ2-7, the complete variable domain reads EPEVTQTPSHQVTQMGQEVILRCVPISNHLYFYWYRQILGQKVEFLVSFYNNEISEKSEIFDDQFSVERPDGSNFTLKIRSTKLEDSAMYFCASNWDRADEQYFGPGTRLTVT.

The V and J genes are TRBV4-2 and TRBJ1-5; TRBD1 is a possible D gene (5 bases). CDR3 length: 18 residues. The germline gives CDR1 LGHNA, CDR2 YNFKEQ. V dropped 2 bases and J dropped 0 bases, with 17 bases sitting between them. For the CDR3, the DNA is TGTGCCAGCAGCCAAAACGTACCGGGACTTTATAGCAATCAGCCCCAGCATTTT. Translating it yields CASSQNVPGLYSNQPQHF.

This rearrangement joins TRBV6-6 to TRBJ1-2, with D possibly matching TRBD1 (6 bases). The CDR3 sequence is 13 residues long. Germline CDR1 MNHNY, CDR2 SVGAGI (reference sequence). Trimming stripped 6 bases from V and 5 bases from J, with 13 bases between. DNA for the CDR3: TGTGCCAGCAGGGGGGGGGCGCCTTATGGCTACACCTTC. It specifies CASRGGAPYGYTF.

V and J are TRBV19 and TRBJ2-1; TRBD2 aligns across 11 bases. V was clipped by 5 bases and J by 9 bases; unmatched bases: 9. The CDR3 has 15 amino acids. Germline values: CDR1 LNHDA, CDR2 SQIVND (reference sequence). CDR3 DNA sequence: TGTGCCAGTAGTCAGGTAGCGGGAGGGCCAAGTGAGCAGTTCTTC. Residues: CASSQVAGGPSEQFF.

This chain joins TRBV2 and TRBJ1-2; no clear D gene. The CDR3 has 13 residues. Trimming left V 11 bases short and J 1 base short, with 14 bases between. The germline V gene has CDR1 SNHLY and CDR2 FYNNEI. In DNA, the CDR3 is TGTGCCCCCAGAGGGCAACATAACTATGGCTACACCTTC. Its protein product is CAPRGQHNYGYTF.

This rearrangement joins TRBV7-2 to TRBJ1-1; TRBD1 matches 7 bases. Germline V gives CDR1 SGHTA, CDR2 FQGNSA. V lost 1 base and J lost 4; bases outside the gene matches: 9. The CDR3 sequence is 16 residues long. CDR3 coding DNA: TGTGCCAGCAGCTTAGTGGGACCCTCAGGGGGCACTGAAGCTTTCTTT. Its protein is CASSLVGPSGGTEAFF.

The rearrangement uses TRBV28 and TRBJ2-3, with 9 positions matching TRBD2. Per the germline V gene, CDR1 is MDHEN and CDR2 is SYDVKM. V lost 4 bases, J lost 1 base, and 9 bases stayed unmatched. The CDR3 loop spans 17 amino acids. The CDR3 region is CASSSPIKRGGTDTQYF. The CDR3 coding sequence is TGTGCCAGCAGTTCCCCAATAAAGCGGGGGGGCACAGATACGCAGTATTTT.

This clone has only a few counts. The chain recombines TRBV28 with TRBJ1-1; no firm D call. The CDR3 has 16 amino acids. V was trimmed by 3 bases and J by 1 base, leaving 15 bases between them. Germline CDR1 and CDR2: MDHEN and SYDVKM. The CDR3 coding sequence is TGTGCCAGCAGTTTCCCCCGGGCGGACTCGAACACTGAAGCTTTCTTT. As protein: CASSFPRADSNTEAFF.